A selection of T cell receptor beta chains follows, all from one sample in a study of blood T cell repertoires in COVID-19. The table came from immunoSEQ multiplex PCR; TCRdb's copy has only in-frame clones and leaves some out. The sample consists of under 170,000 clones, about 86% of them appearing once. Material: peripheral blood. The receptors were gathered from a man between 65 and 79 years old with acute or convalescent COVID-19. Each CDR3 is given with its conserved first and last residue. A D gene is named only where the DNA matches it firmly. The size field is filled for only some rows; it gives once, few, many or a size class.

v_gene: TRBV4-1
d_gene: TRBD2
abundance: once
j_gene: TRBJ2-4
CDR3aa: CASSQDVAGDALAKNIQYF
CDR3nt: TGCGCCAGCAGCCAAGATGTGGCGGGAGATGCTCTAGCCAAAAACATTCAGTACTTC

v_gene: TRBV5-1
d_gene: NA
abundance: NA
j_gene: TRBJ2-2
CDR3aa: CASSLEGSDVVGELFF
CDR3nt: TGCGCCAGCAGCTTGGAAGGGAGCGATGTCGTCGGGGAGCTGTTTTTT

v_gene: TRBV29-1
d_gene: TRBD1
abundance: NA
j_gene: TRBJ2-2
CDR3aa: CSVSRQGAGELFF
CDR3nt: TGCAGCGTGTCAAGACAGGGGGCCGGGGAGCTGTTTTTT

v_gene: TRBV7-2
d_gene: TRBD2
abundance: NA
j_gene: TRBJ2-7
CDR3aa: CASSSRTSGTYEQYF
CDR3nt: TGTGCCAGCAGCTCCAGGACTAGCGGGACCTACGAGCAGTACTTC

v_gene: TRBV9
d_gene: TRBD2
abundance: NA
j_gene: TRBJ2-1
CDR3aa: CASSQTSVSSYNEQFF
CDR3nt: TGTGCCAGCAGCCAGACTAGCGTGAGCTCCTACAATGAGCAGTTCTTC

v_gene: TRBV2
d_gene: NA
abundance: NA
j_gene: TRBJ1-3
CDR3aa: CASTATGSGNTIYF
CDR3nt: TGTGCCAGCACAGCCACAGGGTCTGGAAACACCATATATTTT

v_gene: TRBV19
d_gene: TRBD1
abundance: NA
j_gene: TRBJ1-1
CDR3aa: CASNWGQDTEAFF
CDR3nt: TGTGCCAGTAATTGGGGACAGGACACTGAAGCTTTCTTT

v_gene: TRBV7-9
d_gene: NA
abundance: once
j_gene: TRBJ1-4
CDR3aa: CASSPGQNFNEKLFF
CDR3nt: TGTGCCAGCAGCCCAGGACAGAATTTTAATGAAAAACTGTTTTTT

v_gene: TRBV11-2
d_gene: TRBD2
abundance: NA
j_gene: TRBJ2-1
CDR3aa: CASSPGLAGVNEQFF
CDR3nt: TGTGCCAGCAGCCCTGGACTAGCGGGGGTCAATGAGCAGTTCTTC

v_gene: TRBV5-1
d_gene: TRBD1
abundance: NA
j_gene: TRBJ1-1
CDR3aa: CASSKRTGDTEAFF
CDR3nt: TGCGCCAGCAGCAAGAGGACAGGGGACACTGAAGCTTTCTTT

v_gene: TRBV19
d_gene: TRBD1
abundance: NA
j_gene: TRBJ1-3
CDR3aa: CASATGTGSGNTIYF
CDR3nt: TGTGCCAGCGCGACCGGGACAGGGTCAGGAAACACCATATATTTT

v_gene: TRBV9
d_gene: TRBD2
abundance: once
j_gene: TRBJ2-3
CDR3aa: CASSVEASGLPGDTQYF
CDR3nt: TGTGCCAGCAGCGTAGAGGCTAGCGGGCTTCCGGGAGATACGCAGTATTTT

v_gene: TRBV30
d_gene: TRBD2
abundance: NA
j_gene: TRBJ2-1
CDR3aa: CAPRPPFPLGREGLDEQFF
CDR3nt: TGTGCCCCAAGACCTCCCTTCCCCCTGGGGCGGGAGGGCCTGGATGAGCAGTTCTTC

v_gene: TRBV28
d_gene: NA
abundance: once
j_gene: TRBJ2-7
CDR3aa: CASSLGGVGQYF
CDR3nt: TGTGCCAGCAGTTTAGGTGGTGTCGGGCAGTACTTC

v_gene: TRBV5-1
d_gene: TRBD1
abundance: NA
j_gene: TRBJ1-6
CDR3aa: CASSLDRVNSPLHF
CDR3nt: TGCGCCAGCAGTTTGGACAGGGTAAATTCACCCCTCCACTTT

v_gene: TRBV28
d_gene: NA
abundance: NA
j_gene: TRBJ2-3
CDR3aa: CASSINGVGTDTQYF
CDR3nt: TGTGCCAGCAGCATCAACGGGGTCGGTACAGATACGCAGTATTTT